The T cell receptor (beta chain) described here comes from a study of low-dose radiotherapy and immunotherapy resistance in tumors. Study-level information: Fractions of 0.5 Gy went to Cohort 1 every 2 weeks, totaling 6.5 Gy. Intravenous administration to patients comprised nivolumab at 240 mg every two weeks and ipilimumab at 1 mg/kg every six weeks.

This clonotype was counted at least ten times. Trimming took off 5 bases at V and 4 bases at J, with 11 bases between the two ends. Germline assignment: CDR1 SGHTA and CDR2 FQGNSA. This CDR3 region has 13 residues. Time point meaning: before trial treatment. All eligible patients presented with advanced solid tumors that contained no tumor-infiltrating lymphocytes. TRAV and TRBV primers primed cDNA for both TCRalpha and TCRbeta. Using a constant-region primer together with a V-primer adapter, TCRs were subjected to 20 to 25 PCR cycles of amplification. TCRdb analysed the reads with MiXCR anew, one entry per CDR3 protein. In the table there are approximately 84,000 distinct CDR3 sequences, roughly 19% of which are singletons.

The V gene is TRBV7-2, the J gene TRBJ1-1, with D tentatively TRBD1 (5 bases). This specimen was PBMCs, taken before treatment. This clonotype was obtained from a male donor with prostate cancer. The CDR3 bases are TGTGCCAGCAGCGTTGTTGGGGGCACTGAAGCTTTCTTT. Its protein product is CASSVVGGTEAFF.